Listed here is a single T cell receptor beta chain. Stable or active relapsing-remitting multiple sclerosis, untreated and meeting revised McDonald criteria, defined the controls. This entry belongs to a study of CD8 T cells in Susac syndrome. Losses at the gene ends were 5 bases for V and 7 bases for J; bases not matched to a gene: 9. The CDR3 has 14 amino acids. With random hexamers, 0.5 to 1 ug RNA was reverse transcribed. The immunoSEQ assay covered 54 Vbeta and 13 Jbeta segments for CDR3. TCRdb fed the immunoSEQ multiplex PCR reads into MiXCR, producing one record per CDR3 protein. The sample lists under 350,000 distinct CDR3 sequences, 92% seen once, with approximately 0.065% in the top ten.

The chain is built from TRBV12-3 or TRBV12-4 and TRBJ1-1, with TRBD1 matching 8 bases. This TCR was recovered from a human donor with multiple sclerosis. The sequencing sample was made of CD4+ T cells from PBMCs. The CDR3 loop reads CASSTQGAIDEAFF. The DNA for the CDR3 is TGTGCCAGCAGTACGCAGGGGGCCATCGATGAAGCTTTCTTT.